This T cell receptor beta chain was captured in a study of T cell changes during pregnancy in multiple sclerosis. The V and J ends lost 6 bases and 3 bases respectively, with 12 bases between them. Germline CDR1 reads WSHSY; CDR2 reads SAAADI. The CDR3 totals 13 residues. Profiling relied on immunoSEQ multiplex PCR, and the TCRdb table lists in-frame clones only, not all of them. The sample has 20,000 to 25,000 clones, 85% to 95% seen once. The receptor was isolated from a female donor with multiple sclerosis, enrolled in a pregnancy study. Material: CD8+ T cells from peripheral blood mononuclear cells, obtained in the third trimester of pregnancy. This rearrangement joins TRBV10-2 to TRBJ2-7; possibly TRBD2 for D (6 bases). CDR3 nucleotide sequence: TGCGCCAGCAGGGGGGGATACGACTACGAGCAGTACTTC. The encoded protein is CASRGGYDYEQYF.